There are a few counts of the clone carrying this T cell receptor beta chain. Its target is not known. Isolated RNA was reverse transcribed in full, so expressed TCRB transcripts were sequenced. TCRdb keeps only in-frame clones here, not all; method: immunoSEQ multiplex PCR. The data show some 150,000 clones, with roughly 10% seen just once and around 2% held by the top ten. One heparinised draw of blood, averaging approximately 110 mL, came from each donor. Each of the sorted populations had a purity greater than 95%. This entry is derived from a study of beta chain features in type 1 diabetes. V lost 5 bases and J lost 5, with 15 bases in between. CDR3 length equals 14 residues. CDR1 and CDR2 (germline): SEHNR, FQNEAQ (reference sequence). Points from the study as a whole: A pattern of fewer insertions and more deletions at VDJ junctions was seen in type 1 diabetes patients. Significant though moderate, a shortening of TCRB CDR3s appeared in all four CD4+ subsets of Type 1 diabetes patients.

The receptor was derived from a man between 18 and 29 years old in good health. This chain uses TRBV7-9 with TRBJ2-5, with TRBD1 as a possible D gene (6 bases). Sequencing input: central memory CD4+ T cells from blood. The CDR3 protein is CASSMGTIWETQYF. The CDR3 DNA sequence: TGTGCCAGCAGCATGGGGACAATCTGGGAGACCCAGTACTTC.